This T cell receptor (beta chain) was obtained from a study of shared clonotypes between healthy human individuals. Study-wide findings and caveats: When compared with the clonotypes that were shared by all four sorted-subset donors, the non-shared clonotypes turned out to have lower generation probabilities. Richness estimates generally favored naive over memory subsets.

V was pared by 2 bases and J by 6 bases, with 11 bases between. Germline V gene sequence: CDR1 SGHTA, CDR2 FQGNSA. This CDR3 spans 14 amino acids. Concerning this clone itself: Antigen: not known.

The repertoire was sequenced with immunoSEQ multiplex PCR; TCRdb's copy has only in-frame clones and lacks some. The table records roughly 700,000 clones, about nine tenths of them present only once. The material sequenced was memory CD8+ T cells from PBMCs. Subset: CD45RO+ cells pooled with CCR7-negative TemRA cells. The origin of this receptor is a man aged 18 to 30 in good health. Some clones in this sample may be carry-over from other donors' samples. The V gene is TRBV7-2, the J gene TRBJ1-3; D is possibly TRBD1 (6 bases). The CDR3 DNA reads as TGTGCCAGCAGCTTAATTCAGGGGTCAAACACCATATATTTT. Translation: CASSLIQGSNTIYF.